The subject of this entry is one TCR beta chain. The data derive from a study of T cell changes during pregnancy in multiple sclerosis. Profiled with immunoSEQ multiplex PCR; TCRdb holds only in-frame clones, not every one. Among about 120,000 clones listed, 80% to 95% were seen once. The sequences come from peripheral blood, collected before pregnancy. The receptor's source is a female donor with multiple sclerosis, enrolled in a pregnancy study.

CDR3 bases: TGCGCCAGCAGCCAAGCCTCACTAGCGGGGGGGAACACCGGGGAGCTGTTTTTT. As protein: CASSQASLAGGNTGELFF. This chain links TRBV4-1 with TRBJ2-2, with 12 bases matching TRBD2. Germline V gene sequence: CDR1 MGHRA, CDR2 YSYEKL. The junction had 4 bases not matched to a gene; V was cut back by 1 base and J by 1 base. The CDR3 loop spans 18 amino acids.